This T cell receptor beta chain derives from a study of T cell repertoires in aging, cancer and after chemotherapy. Study background: Paired samples before and after chemotherapy came from chronic lymphocytic leukemia patients on fludarabine- or bendamustine-based regimens.

TRB rearrangements spanning V, D and J were amplified using mixed TRB-A/B primers. TCRdb passed the multiplex PCR reads through MiXCR, listing each CDR3 protein once. In the table there are about 9,000 distinct CDR3 sequences, about a quarter of which are singletons. The CDR3 covers 14 residues. Per the germline V gene, CDR1 is MNHEY and CDR2 is SMNVEV (reference sequence). Amplification of TCR beta used genomic DNA extracted from peripheral blood. Study-wide results and limits: Hematological cancer patients had lymphoid organ infiltration that may impair thymic emigration or T cell expansion.

In this sample, this clonotype turned up a few times. No antigen is known for it. Input material: blood. This receptor was taken from a human donor with a blood cancer. The donor label of this sample is uncertain. The chain links TRBV27 to TRBJ2-7, with D possibly matching TRBD2 (7 bases). CDR3 bases: TGTGCGAAGGGGGGGGGGCTGGGGAGCTACGAGCAGTACTTC. As protein: CAKGGGLGSYEQYF.